Listed here are 23 T cell receptor beta chains from one sample, sequenced in a study of control samples from healthy donors and cancer patients. Assay: immunoSEQ multiplex PCR; the TCRdb copy retains only in-frame clones and omits some. Its clone listing holds around 190,000 clones. The material sequenced was blood. These receptors were obtained from a woman aged 25 to 45 in good health.

The chain recombines TRBV27 with TRBJ1-2; D is unclear. Trimming stripped 3 bases from V and 1 base from J, with 12 bases between. The CDR3 is 15 amino acids. The germline V gene encodes CDR1 MNHEY and CDR2 SMNVEV (reference sequence). Here the CDR3 reads CASSFSPRSNYGYTF. DNA for the CDR3: TGTGCCAGCAGTTTTTCCCCCAGAAGTAACTATGGCTACACCTTC.

The rearrangement uses TRBV28 and TRBJ2-7, with D tentatively TRBD1 (5 bases). The germline V gene has CDR1 MDHEN and CDR2 SYDVKM. The CDR3 sequence is 15 residues long. With 1 base removed from V and 0 bases from J, the gap between germline ends came to 10 bases. This CDR3 is CASSLSRELSYEQYF. The CDR3 DNA sequence: TGTGCCAGCAGTTTATCCAGGGAACTCTCCTACGAGCAGTACTTC. The full variable domain, completed using reference TRBV28 and TRBJ2-7, is DVKVTQSSRYLVKRTGEKVFLECVQDMDHENMFWYRQDPGLGLRLIYFSYDVKMKEKGDIPEGYSVSREKKERFSLILESASTNQTSMYLCASSLSRELSYEQYFGPGTRLTVT.

This chain connects TRBV19 to TRBJ1-1, with a possible D match to TRBD1 (6 bases). In germline, CDR1 is LNHDA, CDR2 SQIVND (reference sequence). V was shortened by 5 bases and J by 2 bases, with 9 bases between the two germline ends. The CDR3 is 13 amino acids. The CDR3 here is CASSSDSNTEAFF. CDR3 DNA sequence: TGTGCCAGTAGTTCGGACAGCAACACTGAAGCTTTCTTT.

The chain joins TRBV9 to TRBJ2-7, with D perhaps matching TRBD1 (6 bases). The germline CDR1 and CDR2 sequences are SGDLS and YYNGEE. Trimming took 4 bases from V and 3 from J, leaving 11 bases between them. The CDR3 has 13 residues. As DNA, the CDR3 is TGTGCCAGCAGCAAGGACAGCCACTACGAGCAGTACTTC. It translates to CASSKDSHYEQYF. The full variable domain, completed using reference TRBV9 and TRBJ2-7, is DSGVTQTPKHLITATGQRVTLRCSPRSGDLSVYWYQQSLDQGLQFLIQYYNGEERAKGNILERFSAQQFPDLHSELNLSSLELGDSALYFCASSKDSHYEQYFGPGTRLTVT.

The chain uses TRBV21-1 and TRBJ2-6; whether TRBD1, the table's D call, matches the DNA was not checked. TRBV21-1 is noted as a pseudogene. The CDR3 covers 16 residues. The CDR3 protein is CASSVQGATGANVLTF. The CDR3 DNA is TGTGCCAGCAGCGTACAGGGGGCGACCGGGGCCAACGTCCTGACTTTC.

This chain links TRBV18 with TRBJ2-1; D may be TRBD2 (5 bases). CDR3 length: 15 amino acids. CDR1 and CDR2 from the germline V gene are KGHSH and LQKENI. The V gene lost 2 bases and the J gene lost 8 bases, with 16 bases spanning the gap. The CDR3 here is CASSPRETPGDEQFF. The CDR3 region has the DNA TGTGCCAGCTCACCAAGGGAAACCCCCGGGGATGAGCAGTTCTTC.

The J gene is TRBJ1-1, the V gene TRBV7-9; tentatively, D is TRBD1 (6 bases). Between the trimmed V and J ends, which lost 7 bases and 0 bases, there was a span of 12 bases. Germline-derived CDR1 and CDR2 are SEHNR and FQNEAQ (reference sequence). The CDR3 contains 14 residues. CDR3 region: CASTERDMNTEAFF. The CDR3 DNA reads TGTGCCAGCACCGAGAGGGACATGAACACTGAAGCTTTCTTT.

A word on this clone: Different DNA sequences within this sample yield the same CDR3. The chain has TRBV5-1 and TRBJ2-7; D is undetermined. Germline loops: CDR1 SGHRS, CDR2 YFSETQ. The CDR3 covers 11 residues. Trimming pared 4 bases from V and 3 bases from J, leaving 5 bases between. The CDR3 spells CASSLNYEQYF. CDR3 nucleotides: TGCGCCAGCAGCCTAAACTACGAGCAGTACTTC. The full variable domain, with the rest looked up from reference TRBV5-1 and TRBJ2-7, is KAGVTQTPRYLIKTRGQQVTLSCSPISGHRSVSWYQQTPGQGLQFLFEYFSETQRNKGNFPGRFSGRQFSNSRSEMNVSTLELGDSALYLCASSLNYEQYFGPGTRLTVT.

V and J are TRBV15 and TRBJ1-2; D gene ambiguous. The CDR3 is 15 amino acids. The V gene's germline CDR1 is LNHNV and CDR2 YYDKDF (reference sequence). V lost 5 bases and J 2 bases, leaving 15 bases between the germline ends. CDR3 DNA sequence: TGTGCCACCAGCGCCGAAGTGAAGGCCAACTATGGCTACACCTTC. It yields the protein CATSAEVKANYGYTF.

J is TRBJ1-5 and V is TRBV19, with 7 bases matching TRBD1. CDR3 size: 15 residues. Per germline, CDR1 LNHDA and CDR2 SQIVND (reference sequence). Trimming cost V 7 bases and J 0 bases; bases outside gene matches: 6. The CDR3: CASTFAGGSNQPQHF. The CDR3 DNA reads TGTGCCAGTACCTTCGCAGGGGGTAGCAATCAGCCCCAGCATTTT.

This chain links TRBV4-3 with TRBJ1-4; no clear D gene. Germline V gives CDR1 LGHNA, CDR2 YSLEER. This CDR3 is 13 amino acids long. The V end lost 1 base, the J end lost 10 bases, and 10 bases lay between the germline ends. CDR3 sequence (DNA): TGCGCCAGCAGCCAAGGGATCTGGGGAAAACTGTTTTTT. As protein: CASSQGIWGKLFF.

The chain recombines TRBV10-3 with TRBJ1-3; TRBD1 might be the D (6 bases). CDR1 is ENHRY and CDR2 is SYGVKD in the germline V gene. This CDR3 is 15 amino acids long. Trimming stripped 2 bases from V and 2 bases from J, with 10 bases between. The CDR3 protein is CAISEQGGPGNTIYF. As DNA, the CDR3 is TGTGCCATCAGTGAGCAAGGGGGTCCTGGAAACACCATATATTTT.

CDR3 nucleotides: TGTGCCAGCAGCTCCGGGACAGGGTTTGGAGATGAGCAGTTCTTC. The encoded protein is CASSSGTGFGDEQFF. V is TRBV7-3 and J is TRBJ2-1; TRBD1 agrees at 9 bases. With V trimmed by 4 bases and J by 8 bases, 9 bases remained unmatched. The CDR3 sequence is 15 residues long. The germline CDR1 and CDR2 sequences are SGHTA and FQGTGA.

The genes are TRBV10-3 and TRBJ2-7; no firm D call. CDR1 and CDR2 (germline): ENHRY, SYGVKD. The CDR3 loop spans 12 amino acids. Trimming took 4 bases from V and 7 from J, leaving 11 bases between them. CDR3 DNA sequence: TGTGCCATCAGTGCACTTCTGGGAGAGCAGTACTTC. It translates to CAISALLGEQYF.

The chain employs TRBV29-1 and TRBJ2-3; D gene unclear. V was trimmed by 4 bases and J by 4 bases, leaving 9 bases between them. Germline V lookup: CDR1 SQVTM, CDR2 ANQGSEA. The CDR3 is made up of 12 amino acids. CDR3 amino acids: CSVGVLADTQYF. The CDR3 DNA follows: TGCAGCGTTGGGGTCTTGGCAGATACGCAGTATTTT.

The V call is TRBV28, the J call TRBJ2-3, with D tentatively TRBD1 (5 bases). Trimming removed 2 bases at V and 0 bases at J, with 9 bases between. Germline values: CDR1 MDHEN, CDR2 SYDVKM. The CDR3 runs 15 residues. The CDR3 DNA reads TGTGCCAGCAGTTTAGATGCAGGGAGCACAGATACGCAGTATTTT. Its translation is CASSLDAGSTDTQYF. The variable domain in full, completed from reference TRBV28 and TRBJ2-3, reads DVKVTQSSRYLVKRTGEKVFLECVQDMDHENMFWYRQDPGLGLRLIYFSYDVKMKEKGDIPEGYSVSREKKERFSLILESASTNQTSMYLCASSLDAGSTDTQYFGPGTRLTVL.

The chain employs TRBV29-1 and TRBJ2-3; 8 bases are shared with TRBD2. Trimming at V came to 8 bases and at J to 4 bases, leaving 11 bases not matched to a gene. This CDR3 contains 14 residues. Germline V gene data show CDR1 as SQVTM and CDR2 as ANQGSEA. CDR3 nucleotides: TGCAGCTTTACGGCGGGGGGAGGCCCAGATACGCAGTATTTT. Translated, it gives CSFTAGGGPDTQYF.

This chain links TRBV5-5 with TRBJ1-1; possibly TRBD1 for D (6 bases). The CDR3 runs to 12 residues. The V gene lost 2 bases and the J gene lost 11 bases, with 13 bases spanning the gap. CDR1 SGHKS and CDR2 YYEKEE come from the germline V gene (reference sequence). Here the CDR3 reads CASSFFGQTAFF. The CDR3 DNA reads as TGTGCCAGCAGCTTCTTTGGACAGACGGCTTTCTTT.

The genes are TRBV27 and TRBJ2-7; D unresolved. With 2 bases removed from V and 6 bases from J, the gap between germline ends came to 11 bases. Per the germline V gene, CDR1 is MNHEY and CDR2 is SMNVEV (reference sequence). This CDR3 has 13 residues. In DNA form, the CDR3 reads TGTGCCAGCAGTTTAGCGTCTTTGCGCGAGCAGTACTTC. The encoded protein is CASSLASLREQYF.

The chain has TRBV6-2 or TRBV6-3 and TRBJ1-2; perhaps TRBD1 as D (6 bases). V lost 6 bases, J lost 4 bases, and 21 bases lay in between. CDR3 length: 16 amino acids. CDR1 is MNHEY, CDR2 SVGEGT, per germline. The CDR3 protein is CASSPDSPKGTYGYTF. The CDR3 bases are TGTGCCAGCAGCCCGGACAGCCCAAAAGGCACCTATGGCTACACCTTC.

For the CDR3, the DNA is TGTGCCAGCAGCGGGACAGGGGAAACCTACGAGCAGTACTTC. Translation: CASSGTGETYEQYF. The V and J genes are TRBV28 and TRBJ2-7, with 10 bases aligning to TRBD1. Germline V gives CDR1 MDHEN, CDR2 SYDVKM. This CDR3 has 14 residues. Trimming removed 6 bases from V and 2 bases from J; junction bases left unmatched: 4.

The gene calls are TRBV28 and TRBJ1-6, with no clear D. The CDR3 sequence is 11 residues long. V dropped 10 bases and J dropped 6 bases, with 7 bases sitting between them. Germline assignment: CDR1 MDHEN and CDR2 SYDVKM. The CDR3 sequence is CATNFNSPLHF. The CDR3, as DNA: TGTGCCACCAATTTTAATTCACCCCTCCACTTT.

The V and J genes are TRBV6-1 and TRBJ2-7; D tentatively reads TRBD1 or TRBD2 (5 bases each). Germline V gives CDR1 MNHNS, CDR2 SASEGT. V was pared by 2 bases and J by 2 bases, with 13 bases between. This CDR3 contains 15 residues. The CDR3 DNA sequence: TGTGCCAGCAGTGAACCAGGGCGGGCCACCTACGAGCAGTACTTC. Encoded protein: CASSEPGRATYEQYF.